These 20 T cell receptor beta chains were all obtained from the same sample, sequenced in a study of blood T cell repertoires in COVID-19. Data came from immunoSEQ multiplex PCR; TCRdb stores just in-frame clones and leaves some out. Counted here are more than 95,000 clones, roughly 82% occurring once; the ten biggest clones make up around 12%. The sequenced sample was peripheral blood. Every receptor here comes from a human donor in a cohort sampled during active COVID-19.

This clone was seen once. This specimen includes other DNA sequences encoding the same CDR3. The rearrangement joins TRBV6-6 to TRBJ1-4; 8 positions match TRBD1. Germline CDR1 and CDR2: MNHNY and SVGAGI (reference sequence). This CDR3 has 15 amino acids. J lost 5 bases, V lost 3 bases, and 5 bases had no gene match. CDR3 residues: CASSYSGQGNEKLFF. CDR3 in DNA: TGTGCCAGCAGTTATAGTGGACAGGGAAATGAAAAACTGTTTTTT.

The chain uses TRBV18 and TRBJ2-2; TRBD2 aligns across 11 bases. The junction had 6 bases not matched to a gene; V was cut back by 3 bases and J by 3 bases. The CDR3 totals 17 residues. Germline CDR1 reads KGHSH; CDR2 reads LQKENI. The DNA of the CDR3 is TGTGCCAGCTCACCGCCGCTAGCGGGGGGACACACCGGGGAGCTGTTTTTT. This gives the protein CASSPPLAGGHTGELFF.

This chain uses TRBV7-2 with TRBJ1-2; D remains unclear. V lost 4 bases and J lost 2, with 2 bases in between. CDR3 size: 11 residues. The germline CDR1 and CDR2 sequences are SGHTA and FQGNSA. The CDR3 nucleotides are TGTGCCAGCAGCTCGAACTATGGCTACACCTTC. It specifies CASSSNYGYTF.

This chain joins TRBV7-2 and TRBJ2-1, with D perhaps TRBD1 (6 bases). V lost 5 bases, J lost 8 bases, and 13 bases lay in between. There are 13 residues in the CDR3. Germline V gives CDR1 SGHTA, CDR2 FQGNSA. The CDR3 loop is CASSKQGRDEQFF. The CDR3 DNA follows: TGTGCCAGCAGCAAACAGGGTCGGGATGAGCAGTTCTTC. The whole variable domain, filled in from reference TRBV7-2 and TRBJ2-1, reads GAGVSQSPSNKVTEKGKDVELRCDPISGHTALYWYRQSLGQGLEFLIYFQGNSAPDKSGLPSDRFSAERTGGSVSTLTIQRTQQEDSAVYLCASSKQGRDEQFFGPGTRLTVL.

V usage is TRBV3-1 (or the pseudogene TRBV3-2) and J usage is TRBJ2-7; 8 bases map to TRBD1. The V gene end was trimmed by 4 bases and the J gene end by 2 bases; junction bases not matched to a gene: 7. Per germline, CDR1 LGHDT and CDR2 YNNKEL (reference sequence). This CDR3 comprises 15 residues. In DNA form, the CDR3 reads TGTGCCAGCAGCCGCCCCGGGACAGGAGCCTACGAGCAGTACTTC. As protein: CASSRPGTGAYEQYF.

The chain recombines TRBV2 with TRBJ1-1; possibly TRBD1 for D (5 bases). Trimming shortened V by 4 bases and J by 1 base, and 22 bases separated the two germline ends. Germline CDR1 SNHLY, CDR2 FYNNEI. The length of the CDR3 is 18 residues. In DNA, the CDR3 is TGTGCCAGCAGTGGGTTCCAGGGCCTCTCAAGGGGGAACACTGAAGCTTTCTTT. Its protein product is CASSGFQGLSRGNTEAFF. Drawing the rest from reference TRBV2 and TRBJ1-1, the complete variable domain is EPEVTQTPSHQVTQMGQEVILRCVPISNHLYFYWYRQILGQKVEFLVSFYNNEISEKSEIFDDQFSVERPDGSNFTLKIRSTKLEDSAMYFCASSGFQGLSRGNTEAFFGQGTRLTVV.

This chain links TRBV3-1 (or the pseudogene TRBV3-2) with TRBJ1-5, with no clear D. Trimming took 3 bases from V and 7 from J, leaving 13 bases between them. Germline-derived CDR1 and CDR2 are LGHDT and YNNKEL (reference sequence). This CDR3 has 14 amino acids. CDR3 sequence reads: CASSHRQSSQPQHF. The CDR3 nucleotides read TGTGCCAGCAGCCACCGACAAAGCTCCCAGCCCCAGCATTTT.

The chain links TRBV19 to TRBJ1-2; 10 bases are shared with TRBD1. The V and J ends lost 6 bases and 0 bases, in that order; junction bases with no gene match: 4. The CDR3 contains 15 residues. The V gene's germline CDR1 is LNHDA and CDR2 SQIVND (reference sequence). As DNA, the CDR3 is TGTGCCAGTAGCCGGACAGGGGGAGCTAACTATGGCTACACCTTC. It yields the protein CASSRTGGANYGYTF.

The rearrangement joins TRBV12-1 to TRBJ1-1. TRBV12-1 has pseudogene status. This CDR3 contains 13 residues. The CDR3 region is CASRLPGRTEAFF. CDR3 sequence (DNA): TGTGCCAGCAGACTCCCTGGGAGGACTGAAGCTTTCTTT.

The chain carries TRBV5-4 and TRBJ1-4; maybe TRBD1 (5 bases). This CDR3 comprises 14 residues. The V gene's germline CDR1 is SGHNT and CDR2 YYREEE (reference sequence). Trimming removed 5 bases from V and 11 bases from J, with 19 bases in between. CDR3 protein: CASSLDSRSWKLFF. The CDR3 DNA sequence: TGTGCCAGCAGTTTAGACAGCCGGAGTTGGAAACTGTTTTTT.

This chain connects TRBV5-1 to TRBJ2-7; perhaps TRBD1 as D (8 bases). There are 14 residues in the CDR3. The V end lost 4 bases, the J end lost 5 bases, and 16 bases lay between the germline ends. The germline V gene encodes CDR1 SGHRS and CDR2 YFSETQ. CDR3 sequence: CASSHRTGRDEQYF. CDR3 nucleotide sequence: TGCGCCAGCAGCCACCGGACAGGGAGGGACGAGCAGTACTTC. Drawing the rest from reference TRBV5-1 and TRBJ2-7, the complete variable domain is KAGVTQTPRYLIKTRGQQVTLSCSPISGHRSVSWYQQTPGQGLQFLFEYFSETQRNKGNFPGRFSGRQFSNSRSEMNVSTLELGDSALYLCASSHRTGRDEQYFGPGTRLTVT.

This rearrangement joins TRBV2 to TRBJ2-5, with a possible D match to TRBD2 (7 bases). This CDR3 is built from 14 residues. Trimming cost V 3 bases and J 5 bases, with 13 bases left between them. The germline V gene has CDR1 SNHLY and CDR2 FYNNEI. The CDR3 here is CASSEGGRLETQYF. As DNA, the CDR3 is TGTGCCAGCAGTGAGGGGGGGCGATTGGAGACCCAGTACTTC.

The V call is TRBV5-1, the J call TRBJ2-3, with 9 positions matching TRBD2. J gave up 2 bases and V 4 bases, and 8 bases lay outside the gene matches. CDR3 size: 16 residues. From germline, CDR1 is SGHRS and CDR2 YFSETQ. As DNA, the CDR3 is TGCGCCAGCAGCCCTAGGCTAGCGGGAAACACAGATACGCAGTATTTT. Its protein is CASSPRLAGNTDTQYF. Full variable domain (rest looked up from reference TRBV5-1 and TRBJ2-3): KAGVTQTPRYLIKTRGQQVTLSCSPISGHRSVSWYQQTPGQGLQFLFEYFSETQRNKGNFPGRFSGRQFSNSRSEMNVSTLELGDSALYLCASSPRLAGNTDTQYFGPGTRLTVL.

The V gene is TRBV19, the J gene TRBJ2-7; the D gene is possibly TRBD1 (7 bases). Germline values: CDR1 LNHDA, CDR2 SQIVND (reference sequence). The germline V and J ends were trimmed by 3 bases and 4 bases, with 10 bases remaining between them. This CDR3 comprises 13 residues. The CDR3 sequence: CASSIQGGYEQYF. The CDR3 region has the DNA TGTGCCAGTAGTATCCAGGGGGGTTACGAGCAGTACTTC.

The CDR3 loop is CASSQDRDSSAFF. The DNA for the CDR3 is TGCGCCAGCAGCCAAGATCGGGACAGTTCAGCTTTCTTT. The chain combines TRBV4-1 with TRBJ1-1; 7 bases agree with TRBD1. The J segment lost 10 bases and the V segment lost 0 bases, leaving 5 bases of the junction unmatched. This CDR3 contains 13 residues. Germline CDR1 MGHRA, CDR2 YSYEKL.

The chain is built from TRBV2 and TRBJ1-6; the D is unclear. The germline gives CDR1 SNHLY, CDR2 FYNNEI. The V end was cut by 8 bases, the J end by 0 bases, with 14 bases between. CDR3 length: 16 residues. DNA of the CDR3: TGTGCCAGCTGCCCGAGAAGGAGCTCCTATAATTCACCCCTCCACTTT. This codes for CASCPRRSSYNSPLHF.

The CDR3 reads CASSWRDEQYF. The CDR3 DNA sequence: TGTGCCAGTAGTTGGAGGGACGAGCAGTACTTC. The gene calls are TRBV19 and TRBJ2-7; possibly TRBD2 for D (6 bases). This CDR3 comprises 11 residues. Per the germline V gene, CDR1 is LNHDA and CDR2 is SQIVND (reference sequence). V was pared by 5 bases and J by 5 bases, with 7 bases between.

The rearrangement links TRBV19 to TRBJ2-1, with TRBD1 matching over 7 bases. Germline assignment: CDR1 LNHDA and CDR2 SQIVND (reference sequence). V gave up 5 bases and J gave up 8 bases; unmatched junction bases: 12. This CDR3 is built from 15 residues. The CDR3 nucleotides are TGTGCCAGTAGTCGAACAGGGGTGGCCCCGGATGAGCAGTTCTTC. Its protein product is CASSRTGVAPDEQFF.

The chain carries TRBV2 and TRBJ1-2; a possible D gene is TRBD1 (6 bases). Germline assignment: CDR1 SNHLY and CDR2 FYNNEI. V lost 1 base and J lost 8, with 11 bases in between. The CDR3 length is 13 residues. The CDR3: CASSEGHREGYTF. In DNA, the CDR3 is TGTGCCAGCAGTGAAGGGCACAGGGAGGGCTACACCTTC.

The CDR3 spells CATSDTGSSYNEQFF. As DNA, the CDR3 is TGTGCCACCAGTGACACAGGGAGCTCCTACAATGAGCAGTTCTTC. The rearrangement joins TRBV24-1 to TRBJ2-1; TRBD1 might be the D (6 bases). Germline CDR1 and CDR2: KGHDR and SFDVKD. This CDR3 has 15 residues. V was clipped by 4 bases and J by 0 bases, with 9 bases between them.